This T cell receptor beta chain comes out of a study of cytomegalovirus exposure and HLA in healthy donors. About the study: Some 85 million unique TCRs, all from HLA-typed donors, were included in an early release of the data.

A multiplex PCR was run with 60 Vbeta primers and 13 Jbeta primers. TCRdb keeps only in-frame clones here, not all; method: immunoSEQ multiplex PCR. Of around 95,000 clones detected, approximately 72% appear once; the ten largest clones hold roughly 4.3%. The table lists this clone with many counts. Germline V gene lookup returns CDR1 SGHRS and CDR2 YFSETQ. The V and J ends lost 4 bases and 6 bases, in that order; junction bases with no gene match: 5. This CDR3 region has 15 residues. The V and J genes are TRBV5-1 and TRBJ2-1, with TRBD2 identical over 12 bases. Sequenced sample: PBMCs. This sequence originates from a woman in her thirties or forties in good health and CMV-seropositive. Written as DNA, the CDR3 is TGCGCCAGCAGCCCCGGGACTAGCGGGTTCAATGAGCAGTTCTTC. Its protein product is CASSPGTSGFNEQFF.